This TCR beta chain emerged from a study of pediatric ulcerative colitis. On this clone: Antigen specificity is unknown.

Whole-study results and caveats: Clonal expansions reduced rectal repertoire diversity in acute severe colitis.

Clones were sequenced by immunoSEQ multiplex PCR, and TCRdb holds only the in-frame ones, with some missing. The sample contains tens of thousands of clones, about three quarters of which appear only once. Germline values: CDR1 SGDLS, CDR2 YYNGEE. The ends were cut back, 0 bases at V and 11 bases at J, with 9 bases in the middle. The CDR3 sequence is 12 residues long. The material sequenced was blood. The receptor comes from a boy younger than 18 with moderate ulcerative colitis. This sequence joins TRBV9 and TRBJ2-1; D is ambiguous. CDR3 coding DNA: TGTGCCAGCAGCGTAGAGGGATTAAAGCAGTTCTTC. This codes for CASSVEGLKQFF.